The source of this T cell receptor beta chain is a study of early T cells in non-severe SARS-CoV-2 infection. On the study more broadly: Sequencing used unsorted whole-blood bulk RNA, so chains lack pairing.

MiXCR was run by TCRdb on the 5' RACE reads, yielding one entry per CDR3 protein. The profile shows roughly 41,000 distinct CDR3 sequences, 5.8% of them singletons. The sample consisted of whole blood. This clonotype originated in an adult who was a healthcare worker with PCR-confirmed SARS-CoV-2 infection or an uninfected control (not recorded which).

The CDR3 region is CASSVQAPSSGNTIYF. For the CDR3, the DNA is TGTGCCAGCAGCGTACAGGCTCCAAGCTCTGGAAACACCATATATTTT. The chain combines TRBV7-2 with TRBJ1-3, with D perhaps matching TRBD1 (5 bases). There are 16 residues in the CDR3. The V gene lost 5 bases and the J gene lost 0 bases, with 14 bases spanning the gap. Germline CDR1 reads SGHTA; CDR2 reads FQGNSA. The full variable domain, completed using reference TRBV7-2 and TRBJ1-3, is GAGVSQSPSNKVTEKGKDVELRCDPISGHTALYWYRQSLGQGLEFLIYFQGNSAPDKSGLPSDRFSAERTGGSVSTLTIQRTQQEDSAVYLCASSVQAPSSGNTIYFGEGSWLTVV.